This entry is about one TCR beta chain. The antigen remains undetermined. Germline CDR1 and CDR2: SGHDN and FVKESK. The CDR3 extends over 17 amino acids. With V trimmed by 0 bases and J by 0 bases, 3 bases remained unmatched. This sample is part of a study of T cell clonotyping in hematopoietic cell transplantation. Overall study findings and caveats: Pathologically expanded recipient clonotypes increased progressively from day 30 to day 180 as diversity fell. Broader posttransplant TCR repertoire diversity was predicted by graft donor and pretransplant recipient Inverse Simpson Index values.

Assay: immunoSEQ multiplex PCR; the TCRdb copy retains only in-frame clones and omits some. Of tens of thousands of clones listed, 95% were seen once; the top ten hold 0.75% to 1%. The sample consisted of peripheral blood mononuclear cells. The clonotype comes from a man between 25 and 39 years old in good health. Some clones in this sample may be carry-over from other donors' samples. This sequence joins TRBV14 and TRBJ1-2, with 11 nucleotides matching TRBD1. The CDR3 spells CASSQDMGQGANYGYTF. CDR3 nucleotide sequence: TGTGCCAGCAGCCAAGATATGGGACAGGGGGCTAACTATGGCTACACCTTC.